Shown below are 32 T cell receptor beta chains from a single sample sequenced in a study of T cell responses to AZD1222 COVID-19 vaccine. Generated by immunoSEQ multiplex PCR, the TCRdb table keeps only in-frame clones and is missing some. The table includes about 120,000 clones, about 92% detected once. The sequences come from peripheral blood, collected 28 days after the second AZD1222 dose. Every receptor here comes from an adult who received the AZD1222 COVID-19 vaccine.

The CDR3 DNA sequence: TGTGCCACCAGCAGAGATAAGGCAGGGAGTCAGCCCCAGCATTTT. Protein: CATSRDKAGSQPQHF. The chain has TRBV15 and TRBJ1-5; possible D gene TRBD1, 5 bases. V lost 0 bases to trimming and J lost 6 bases, with 12 bases between them. From germline, CDR1 is LNHNV and CDR2 YYDKDF (reference sequence). The CDR3 is 15 residues long.

The chain joins TRBV7-7 to TRBJ1-3; D unresolved. The V and J ends lost 3 bases and 4 bases respectively, with 13 bases between them. Germline loops: CDR1 SSHAT, CDR2 FNYEAQ (reference sequence). This CDR3 region has 15 residues. CDR3 protein: CASSLAEGPGNTIYF. CDR3 DNA: TGTGCCAGCAGCTTGGCCGAAGGCCCCGGAAACACCATATATTTT.

The chain combines TRBV5-1 with TRBJ2-7; D is undetermined. The CDR3 contains 14 residues. Germline CDR1 SGHRS, CDR2 YFSETQ. Trimming pared 4 bases from V and 2 bases from J, leaving 13 bases between. CDR3 protein: CASSPGGTTYEQYF. The CDR3 nucleotides read TGCGCCAGCAGCCCTGGTGGCACTACCTACGAGCAGTACTTC.

The chain carries TRBV7-2 and TRBJ2-5; no clear D gene. The CDR3 spans 12 residues. Per germline, CDR1 SGHTA and CDR2 FQGNSA. Trimming took 5 bases from V and 5 from J, leaving 9 bases between them. The CDR3 loop reads CASSLPSETQYF. CDR3 nucleotide sequence: TGTGCCAGCAGCCTCCCCTCGGAGACCCAGTACTTC.

The chain joins TRBV21-1 to TRBJ1-2. TRBV21-1 is listed as a pseudogene. This CDR3 contains 16 residues. CDR3 coding DNA: TGTGCCAGCAACCGGGACGCCCCCCGGGGCAACTATGGCTACACCTTC. Translated, it gives CASNRDAPRGNYGYTF.

V gene TRBV10-3 combines with J gene TRBJ1-2; no firm D call. The CDR3 extends over 14 amino acids. V lost 2 bases to trimming and J lost 3 bases, with 10 bases between them. Germline CDR1 reads ENHRY; CDR2 reads SYGVKD. The CDR3 DNA follows: TGTGCCATCAGTGAGACCGGCGGCGACTATGGCTACACCTTC. Amino acid sequence: CAISETGGDYGYTF.

For this clone: Other DNA sequences in the same sample also yield this CDR3. The J gene is TRBJ1-1, the V gene TRBV5-1; 7 positions agree with TRBD1. Germline V CDR1 and CDR2: SGHRS, YFSETQ. This CDR3 region has 14 residues. The V and J ends lost 0 bases and 3 bases, in that order; junction bases with no gene match: 2. The CDR3 here is CASSLGTGDTEAFF. DNA for the CDR3: TGCGCCAGCAGCTTGGGAACAGGGGACACTGAAGCTTTCTTT.

J is TRBJ2-1 and V is TRBV18; no clear D gene. In germline, CDR1 is KGHSH, CDR2 LQKENI. The CDR3 sequence is 13 residues long. Trimming shortened V by 3 bases and J by 8 bases, and 11 bases separated the two germline ends. DNA of the CDR3: TGTGCCAGCTCACCCGGGCCGGCGGATGAGCAGTTCTTC. Translation: CASSPGPADEQFF.

The chain has TRBV10-1 and TRBJ2-5; 7 nucleotides agree with TRBD2. The germline CDR1 and CDR2 sequences are WNHNN and SYGVQD (reference sequence). The V segment lost 5 bases and the J segment 7 bases; nucleotides outside the gene matches: 1. The length of the CDR3 is 11 residues. The CDR3 coding sequence is TGCGCCAGCAGTCCTAGCGGGACCCAGTACTTC. The encoded protein is CASSPSGTQYF.

V usage is TRBV2 and J usage is TRBJ1-1, with D perhaps TRBD1 (6 bases). Germline CDR1 reads SNHLY; CDR2 reads FYNNEI. The CDR3 consists of 14 residues. The germline V and J ends were trimmed by 3 bases and 3 bases, with 11 bases remaining between them. In DNA, the CDR3 is TGTGCCAGCAGTGACAAGGGGGGGGACACTGAAGCTTTCTTT. Translating gives CASSDKGGDTEAFF.

The chain recombines TRBV4-2 with TRBJ2-3; TRBD2 matches at 9 bases. V lost 1 base and J lost 9; bases outside the gene matches: 14. CDR1 and CDR2 from the germline V gene are LGHNA and YNFKEQ. This CDR3 has 17 residues. The CDR3 region is CASSQGTGTSSTGTQYF. The CDR3 DNA reads as TGTGCCAGCAGCCAAGGGACCGGGACTAGCAGTACCGGCACGCAGTATTTT.

The chain joins TRBV19 to TRBJ2-7; D is ambiguous. The CDR3 loop spans 16 amino acids. Germline V gene data show CDR1 as LNHDA and CDR2 as SQIVND (reference sequence). The germline V and J ends were trimmed by 4 bases and 1 base, with 17 bases remaining between them. CDR3 sequence (DNA): TGTGCCAGTAGTAGCTTAATAGCCTTCTCTTCCTACGAGCAGTACTTC. Its translation is CASSSLIAFSSYEQYF.

The V and J genes are TRBV12-5 and TRBJ2-5; 10 nucleotides agree with TRBD2. This CDR3 region has 13 residues. Trimming at V came to 8 bases and at J to 13 bases, leaving 13 bases not matched to a gene. CDR1 LGHNT and CDR2 FRNRAP come from the germline V gene. The CDR3 loop is CASPRTSGPRGYF. The CDR3 DNA reads TGTGCTAGTCCTCGGACTAGCGGCCCCAGGGGGTACTTC. The full variable domain, in which reference TRBV12-5 and TRBJ2-5 provide the parts outside the CDR3, is DARVTQTPRHKVTEMGQEVTMRCQPILGHNTVFWYRQTMMQGLELLAYFRNRAPLDDSGMPKDRFSAEMPDATLATLKIQPSEPRDSAVYFCASPRTSGPRGYFGPGTRLLVL.

The J gene is TRBJ1-2, the V gene TRBV4-3; maybe TRBD1 (5 bases). The length of the CDR3 is 14 residues. V gave up 0 bases and J gave up 6 bases, with 11 bases separating them. In germline, CDR1 is LGHNA, CDR2 YSLEER. As DNA, the CDR3 is TGCGCCAGCAGCCAAGATCCCAGGGATGATGGCTACACCTTC. Encoded protein: CASSQDPRDDGYTF.

The V call is TRBV2, the J call TRBJ1-2; unclear D gene. This CDR3 has 14 residues. Looked up from germline, CDR1 is SNHLY and CDR2 is FYNNEI. V was shortened by 8 bases and J by 2 bases, with 15 bases between the two germline ends. The CDR3 nucleotides read TGTGCCAGCGGGAGGGAGGCGCACAACTATGGCTACACCTTC. Translation: CASGREAHNYGYTF.

This clone was recorded only once. This chain connects TRBV24-1 to TRBJ2-7; 7 bases agree with TRBD1. CDR3 size: 17 residues. J was trimmed by 6 bases and V by 4 bases; bases with no gene match: 17. The germline CDR1 and CDR2 sequences are KGHDR and SFDVKD. Here the CDR3 reads CATSDHRQGTLYREQYF. The DNA for the CDR3 is TGTGCCACCAGTGACCACAGACAGGGAACCCTCTATCGCGAGCAGTACTTC.

The V gene is TRBV5-6, the J gene TRBJ2-3, with 9 bases fitting TRBD2. This CDR3 has 17 amino acids. Trimming cost V 3 bases and J 5 bases; bases outside gene matches: 13. Per the germline V gene, CDR1 is SGHDT and CDR2 is YYEEEE. The CDR3 DNA is TGTGCCAGCAGCTCGTCGGGTTTCGGGACTAGCTTAGATACGCAGTATTTT. Its translation: CASSSSGFGTSLDTQYF.

The gene calls are TRBV6-1 and TRBJ2-2; unclear D gene. Germline V CDR1 and CDR2: MNHNS, SASEGT. Trimming removed 1 base at V and 1 base at J, with 4 bases between. CDR3 length: 14 residues. The CDR3 here is CASSEGLNTGELFF. The CDR3, as DNA: TGTGCCAGCAGTGAAGGGCTGAACACCGGGGAGCTGTTTTTT.

This clone was counted only a few times. The J gene is TRBJ2-7, the V gene TRBV7-9, with 7 nucleotides matching TRBD2. CDR1 and CDR2 (germline): SEHNR, FQNEAQ (reference sequence). Trimming cost V 0 bases and J 3 bases; bases outside gene matches: 11. This CDR3 is 17 amino acids long. CDR3 sequence reads: CASSLAAVGGRLYEQYF. CDR3 coding DNA: TGTGCCAGCAGCTTAGCCGCCGTTGGCGGGAGACTCTACGAGCAGTACTTC.

V and J are TRBV25-1 and TRBJ2-5; D might be TRBD1 (6 bases). Germline V gene data show CDR1 as MGHDK and CDR2 as SYGVNS. V lost 6 bases to trimming and J lost 2 bases, with 10 bases between them. The CDR3 totals 13 residues. As DNA, the CDR3 is TGTGCCAGCAGGGGGGACACGCAAGAGACCCAGTACTTC. Its translation is CASRGDTQETQYF.

The chain recombines TRBV10-3 with TRBJ1-6; no definite D call. Looked up from germline, CDR1 is ENHRY and CDR2 is SYGVKD. The CDR3 has 14 amino acids. The V end was cut by 10 bases, the J end by 0 bases, with 10 bases between. The CDR3 DNA sequence: TGTGCCACCCGTCAGAGCTCCTATAATTCACCCCTCCACTTT. Translating it yields CATRQSSYNSPLHF.

This clone was observed a single time. The CDR3 here is CASSRPTETYEQYF. The DNA of the CDR3 is TGTGCCAGCTCACGCCCGACGGAGACCTACGAGCAGTACTTC. This chain uses TRBV18 with TRBJ2-7; D unclear. Deletions cut 4 bases from V and 2 bases from J, with 12 bases between. CDR3 size: 14 residues. Germline lookup yields CDR1 KGHSH and CDR2 LQKENI.

This chain joins TRBV18 and TRBJ1-4; perhaps TRBD1 as D (5 bases). Germline CDR1 is KGHSH and CDR2 is LQKENI. The CDR3 totals 16 residues. The germline V and J ends were trimmed by 3 bases and 2 bases, with 13 bases remaining between them. The CDR3 DNA reads TGTGCCAGCTCACCGACCGCAGGGTCGACTAATGAAAAACTGTTTTTT. It specifies CASSPTAGSTNEKLFF.

The DNA for the CDR3 is TGTGCCAGCAGCTTAGCGCACCTCTTGAGGACAGATACGCAGTATTTT. Protein sequence: CASSLAHLLRTDTQYF. The chain combines TRBV7-2 with TRBJ2-3; D unclear. The germline gives CDR1 SGHTA, CDR2 FQGNSA. V was trimmed by 0 bases and J by 3 bases, leaving 13 bases between them. CDR3 length: 16 residues.

The J gene is TRBJ2-2, the V gene TRBV7-8; D perhaps matches TRBD1 (5 bases). Germline loops: CDR1 SGHVS, CDR2 FQNEAQ. Trimming removed 2 bases from V and 3 bases from J, with 10 bases in between. This CDR3 comprises 15 residues. As DNA, the CDR3 is TGTGCCAGCAGCTTAATCAGGGCGGACACCGGGGAGCTGTTTTTT. Translated, it gives CASSLIRADTGELFF.

This clone was observed a single time. CDR3 bases: TGCGCCAGCAGCACGCAGGTTGACACTGAAGCTTTCTTT. Translating it yields CASSTQVDTEAFF. V is TRBV5-1 and J is TRBJ1-1; D remains unclear. V lost 4 bases and J 3 bases, leaving 10 bases between the germline ends. The CDR3 is made up of 13 amino acids. Germline V lookup: CDR1 SGHRS, CDR2 YFSETQ.

The J gene is TRBJ2-2, the V gene TRBV5-1; D call uncertain. This CDR3 has 14 residues. V was clipped by 4 bases and J by 5 bases, with 12 bases between them. CDR1 is SGHRS and CDR2 is YFSETQ in the germline V gene. CDR3 region: CASSPIGETGELFF. The DNA of the CDR3 is TGCGCCAGCAGCCCGATCGGAGAAACCGGGGAGCTGTTTTTT.

This clone was seen once. The chain employs TRBV6-1 and TRBJ1-1, with D hard to call. Per germline, CDR1 MNHNS and CDR2 SASEGT. CDR3 length equals 15 residues. V was pared by 7 bases and J by 3 bases, with 18 bases between. Written as DNA, the CDR3 is TGTGCCAGCACTAGAGTCGTGTTTTCGGACACTGAAGCTTTCTTT. Its translation: CASTRVVFSDTEAFF.

The chain has TRBV2 and TRBJ2-7; 9 bases line up with TRBD1. Germline V gene data show CDR1 as SNHLY and CDR2 as FYNNEI. The CDR3 sequence is 16 residues long. V was pared by 7 bases and J by 3 bases, with 13 bases of the junction left unmatched. Here the CDR3 DNA reads TGTGCCAGCAATTATCGACCTGACAGGGGGAACTACGAGCAGTACTTC. Protein: CASNYRPDRGNYEQYF.

The chain joins TRBV5-1 to TRBJ1-1, with D hard to call. Germline-derived CDR1 and CDR2 are SGHRS and YFSETQ. The CDR3 consists of 13 residues. V was clipped by 0 bases and J by 6 bases, with 9 bases between them. The CDR3 nucleotides read TGCGCCAGCAGCTTGGAATGGGGAGCTGAAGCTTTCTTT. This encodes CASSLEWGAEAFF.

The V and J genes are TRBV10-2 and TRBJ2-7, with a possible D match to TRBD2 (5 bases). The CDR3 totals 12 residues. Germline V gene sequence: CDR1 WSHSY, CDR2 SAAADI. The V end was cut by 6 bases, the J end by 5 bases, with 11 bases between. In nucleotides, the CDR3 is TGCGCCAGCAGCCGGACTGGGGACGAGCAGTACTTC. Protein product: CASSRTGDEQYF.

The gene calls are TRBV5-1 and TRBJ1-2; 8 positions match TRBD1. This CDR3 has 15 residues. Germline assignment: CDR1 SGHRS and CDR2 YFSETQ. With V trimmed by 5 bases and J by 4 bases, 10 bases remained unmatched. The CDR3 loop is CASSTTTGDFYGYTF. The CDR3 DNA follows: TGCGCCAGCAGTACCACGACAGGGGATTTCTATGGCTACACCTTC.